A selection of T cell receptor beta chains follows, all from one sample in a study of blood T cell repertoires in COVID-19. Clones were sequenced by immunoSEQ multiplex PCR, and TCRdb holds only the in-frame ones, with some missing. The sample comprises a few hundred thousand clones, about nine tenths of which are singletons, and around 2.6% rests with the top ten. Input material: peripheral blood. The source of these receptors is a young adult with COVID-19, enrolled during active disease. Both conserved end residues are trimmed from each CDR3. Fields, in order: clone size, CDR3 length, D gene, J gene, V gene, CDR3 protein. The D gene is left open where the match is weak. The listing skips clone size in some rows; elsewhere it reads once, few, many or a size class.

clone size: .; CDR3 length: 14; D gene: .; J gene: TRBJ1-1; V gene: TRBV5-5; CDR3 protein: ASSLGLDRVNTEAF
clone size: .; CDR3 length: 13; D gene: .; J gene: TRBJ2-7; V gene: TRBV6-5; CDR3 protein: ASSKGDPSSYEQY
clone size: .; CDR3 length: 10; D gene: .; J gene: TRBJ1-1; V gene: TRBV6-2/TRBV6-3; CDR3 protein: ASSTRTTEAF
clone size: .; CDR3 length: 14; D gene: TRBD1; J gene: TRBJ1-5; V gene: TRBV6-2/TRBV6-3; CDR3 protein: ASSKKRDREDQPQH
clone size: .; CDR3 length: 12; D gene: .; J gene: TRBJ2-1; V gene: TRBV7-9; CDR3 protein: ASSLEGRAHEQF
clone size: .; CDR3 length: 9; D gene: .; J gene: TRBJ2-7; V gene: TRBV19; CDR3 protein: ASSRGYEQY
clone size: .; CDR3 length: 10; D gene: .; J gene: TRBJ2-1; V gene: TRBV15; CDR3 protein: ATAMLNDEQF
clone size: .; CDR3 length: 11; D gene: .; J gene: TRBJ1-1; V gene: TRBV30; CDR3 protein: AWSIAGRTEAF
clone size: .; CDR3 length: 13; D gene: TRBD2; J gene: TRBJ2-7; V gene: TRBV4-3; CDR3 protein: ASSHGLAGDYEQY
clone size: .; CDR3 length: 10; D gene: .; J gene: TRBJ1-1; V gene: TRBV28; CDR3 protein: ASVARNTEAF
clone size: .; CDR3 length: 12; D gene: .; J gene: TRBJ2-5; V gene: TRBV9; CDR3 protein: ASSVEGFGETQY
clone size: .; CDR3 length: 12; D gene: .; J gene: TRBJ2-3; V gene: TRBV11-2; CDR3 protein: ASSLDPQVATQY
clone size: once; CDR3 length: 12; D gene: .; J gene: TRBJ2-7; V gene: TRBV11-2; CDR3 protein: ASSLVGSLYEQY
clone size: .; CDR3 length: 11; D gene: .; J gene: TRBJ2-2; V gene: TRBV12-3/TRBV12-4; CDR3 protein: ASSSSVTGELF
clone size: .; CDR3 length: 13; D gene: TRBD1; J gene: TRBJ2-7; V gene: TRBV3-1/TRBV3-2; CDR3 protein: ASSQVGTASYEQY
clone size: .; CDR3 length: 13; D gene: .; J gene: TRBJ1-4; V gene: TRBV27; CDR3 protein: ASSLSGRANEKLF
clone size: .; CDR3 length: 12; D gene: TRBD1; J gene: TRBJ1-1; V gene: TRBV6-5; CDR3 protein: ASTADRANTEAF
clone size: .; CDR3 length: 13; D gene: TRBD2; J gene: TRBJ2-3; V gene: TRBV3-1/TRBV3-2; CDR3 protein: ASRTGTSDTDTQY
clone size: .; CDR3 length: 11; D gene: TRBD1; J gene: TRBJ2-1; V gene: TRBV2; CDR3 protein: ASSMTGQVEQF
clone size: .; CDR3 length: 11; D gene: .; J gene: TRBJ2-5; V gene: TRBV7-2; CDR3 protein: ASSQTVQETQY
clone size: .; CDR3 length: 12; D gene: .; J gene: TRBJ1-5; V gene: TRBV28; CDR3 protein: ASSLTGTYQPQH
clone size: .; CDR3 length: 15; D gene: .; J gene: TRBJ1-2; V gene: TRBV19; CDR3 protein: ASSIGPRQGLNYGYT
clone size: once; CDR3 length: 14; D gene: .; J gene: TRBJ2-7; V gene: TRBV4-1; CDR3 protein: ASSQDPGKLSYEQY